One and the same sample provided the 24 T cell receptor beta chains below, sequenced in a study of molecular identifiers for immune sequencing clone quantification. TCRdb recomputed calls from the PCR reads with MiXCR, one row per CDR3 protein. The data show roughly 65,000 distinct CDR3 sequences, 15% to 20% seen once. Sequenced input: naive CD8+ T cells from blood, with Jurkat cell RNA spiked in. Subset described: FACS-sorted CD8+CD4-CCR7+CD45RA+ naive T cells. Receptors originate from a human donor in good health. Some libraries in this study had Jurkat cell RNA spiked in.

A remark on this clonotype: Possible read error: a much larger clone is one base away. The J gene is TRBJ2-3, the V gene TRBV7-8, with D unclear. Trimming removed 8 bases at V and 5 bases at J, with 5 bases between. This CDR3 has 10 amino acids. CDR1 SGHVS and CDR2 FQNEAQ come from the germline V gene. CDR3 DNA sequence: TGTGCCAGCGACGGAGATACGCAGTATTTT. Amino acids: CASDGDTQYF. The whole variable domain, remainder taken from reference TRBV7-8 and TRBJ2-3, is GAGVSQSPRYKVAKRGQDVALRCDPISGHVSLFWYQQALGQGPEFLTYFQNEAQLDKSGLPSDRFFAERPEGSVSTLKIQRTQQEDSAVYLCASDGDTQYFGPGTRLTVL.

This clonotype was detected ten times or more. The chain employs TRBV28 and TRBJ2-7; no reliable D call. Between the trimmed V and J ends, which lost 6 bases and 1 base, there was a span of 13 bases. The V gene's germline CDR1 is MDHEN and CDR2 SYDVKM. This CDR3 is built from 14 residues. The CDR3 DNA is TGTGCCAGCAGCCGCACTCCAAGTTCCTACGAGCAGTACTTC. This encodes CASSRTPSSYEQYF.

This clonotype appeared a few times. Mismatch with germline at one junction end may stem from a read error. For the CDR3, the DNA is TGTGCCAGCAGCCTAGCCGGAGTGGGTTACAGTGAGCAGTTCTTC. It encodes CASSLAGVGYSEQFF. The rearrangement links TRBV14 to TRBJ2-1; D is unresolved. This CDR3 region has 15 residues. Germline V gene lookup returns CDR1 SGHDN and CDR2 FVKESK. The complete variable domain, with remaining parts taken from reference TRBV14 and TRBJ2-1, reads EAGVTQFPSHSVIEKGQTVTLRCDPISGHDNLYWYRRVMGKEIKFLLHFVKESKQDESGMPNNRFLAERTGGTYSTLKVQPAELEDSGVYFCASSLAGVGYSEQFFGPGTRLTVL.

The rearrangement uses TRBV15 and TRBJ2-7; possible D gene TRBD1, 5 bases. This CDR3 is 15 amino acids long. Germline V lookup: CDR1 LNHNV, CDR2 YYDKDF (reference sequence). V was pared by 5 bases and J by 0 bases, with 14 bases between. CDR3 coding DNA: TGTGCCACCAGCGAAGGACATTCCCCCTCCTACGAGCAGTACTTC. It codes for CATSEGHSPSYEQYF.

This chain connects TRBV27 to TRBJ1-5; possibly TRBD1 for D (5 bases). This CDR3 has 14 residues. Germline loops: CDR1 MNHEY, CDR2 SMNVEV (reference sequence). V was pared by 8 bases and J by 3 bases, with 14 bases between. CDR3 amino acids: CASRKSGDNQPQHF. The CDR3 DNA is TGTGCCAGCCGAAAATCGGGGGACAATCAGCCCCAGCATTTT.

Worth noting for this clonotype: Since a much larger clone is just one base distant, this may be a read error. This chain connects TRBV28 to TRBJ1-5; D call uncertain. Trimming removed 3 bases at V and 2 bases at J, with 11 bases between. The germline gives CDR1 MDHEN, CDR2 SYDVKM. There are 15 residues in the CDR3. This chain's CDR3 is CASSFRGVGNQPQHF. Written as DNA, the CDR3 is TGTGCCAGCAGTTTTCGGGGTGTTGGCAATCAGCCCCAGCATTTT.

This clonotype was observed many times. The chain has TRBV7-9 and TRBJ2-3, with 11 positions matching TRBD1. CDR3 length: 16 amino acids. Germline trimming cut 4 bases from V and 5 bases from J; bases unmatched to any gene: 8. Germline V gene data show CDR1 as SEHNR and CDR2 as FQNEAQ (reference sequence). The CDR3 loop is CASSSNRDRGRDTQYF. In DNA form, the CDR3 reads TGTGCCAGCAGCTCCAACCGGGACAGGGGGAGAGATACGCAGTATTTT.

The chain has TRBV7-9 and TRBJ2-1; D tentatively fits TRBD1 or TRBD2 (5 bases each). Between the trimmed V and J ends, which lost 2 bases and 9 bases, there was a span of 14 bases. The CDR3 totals 14 residues. CDR1 and CDR2 from the germline V gene are SEHNR and FQNEAQ (reference sequence). DNA of the CDR3: TGTGCCAGCAGCTTAAAGCTGTCGGGACCTGAGCAGTTCTTC. Translated, it gives CASSLKLSGPEQFF.

Notes on this clonotype: An end of the junction does not agree with germline; a read error may underlie this. The CDR3: CSARDSASYNEQFF. DNA for the CDR3: TGCAGTGCCCGGGACAGCGCTTCCTATAATGAGCAGTTCTTC. J is TRBJ2-1 and V is TRBV20-1; 7 nucleotides agree with TRBD1. This CDR3 has 14 residues. Per the germline V gene, CDR1 is DFQATT and CDR2 is SNEGSKA (reference sequence).

The sample holds many counts of this clonotype. The V and J genes are TRBV29-1 and TRBJ2-2; no firm D call. CDR1 is SQVTM, CDR2 ANQGSEA, per germline. V was trimmed by 6 bases and J by 1 base, leaving 6 bases between them. This CDR3 is 12 amino acids long. The CDR3 nucleotides are TGCAGCGTACCTCAGAACACCGGGGAGCTGTTTTTT. It codes for CSVPQNTGELFF.

This clonotype was detected ten times or more. V usage is TRBV6-2 or TRBV6-3 and J usage is TRBJ2-3; D is ambiguous. Germline lookup yields CDR1 MNHEY and CDR2 SVGEGT. The germline V and J ends were trimmed by 3 bases and 4 bases, with 5 bases remaining between them. CDR3 length equals 12 residues. The CDR3 sequence is CASSYPPDTQYF. The CDR3 DNA reads as TGTGCCAGCAGTTATCCTCCAGATACGCAGTATTTT.

Only a few counts were recorded for this clonotype. The J gene is TRBJ2-7, the V gene TRBV12-5; D may match TRBD1 or TRBD2 (5 bases each). The CDR3 has 17 amino acids. V dropped 1 base and J dropped 0 bases, with 16 bases sitting between them. Germline CDR1 reads LGHNT; CDR2 reads FRNRAP. CDR3 sequence: CASGLEPRWGSSYEQYF. The CDR3, as DNA: TGTGCTAGTGGTTTGGAACCCCGTTGGGGGAGCTCCTACGAGCAGTACTTC.

This clonotype was seen many times. The rearrangement links TRBV7-9 to TRBJ1-4; 9 positions agree with TRBD1. V lost 4 bases, J lost 5 bases, and 8 bases stayed unmatched. This CDR3 region has 16 residues. Germline V CDR1 and CDR2: SEHNR, FQNEAQ (reference sequence). The CDR3 reads CASSSRDRASNEKLFF. DNA for the CDR3: TGTGCCAGCAGCTCCCGGGACAGGGCTTCCAATGAAAAACTGTTTTTT.

A note on this clonotype: Given a much more abundant clone one base away, this may be a read error. The chain combines TRBV6-2 or TRBV6-3 with TRBJ2-2, with D unclear. There are 12 residues in the CDR3. Germline V gives CDR1 MNHEY, CDR2 SVGEGT. V was pared by 2 bases and J by 7 bases, with 5 bases between. Here the CDR3 reads CASSYGIGELFF. CDR3 nucleotide sequence: TGTGCCAGCAGTTACGGGATCGGGGAGCTGTTTTTT.

Details on this clonotype: An end of the junction differs from the germline gene, which may be a read error. The gene calls are TRBV4-3 and TRBJ1-6; possible D gene TRBD1, 5 bases. CDR3 length equals 16 residues. Germline V CDR1 and CDR2: LGHNA, YSLEER. The CDR3 here is CVSSQDWDGNDSPLHF. In nucleotides, the CDR3 is TGCGTCAGCAGCCAAGATTGGGACGGAAATGATTCACCCCTCCACTTT.

This clonotype was recorded at least ten times. This chain joins TRBV7-9 and TRBJ2-7; D not certain. The V and J ends lost 5 bases and 2 bases respectively, with 10 bases between them. Germline lookup yields CDR1 SEHNR and CDR2 FQNEAQ (reference sequence). CDR3 length: 13 residues. As DNA, the CDR3 is TGTGCCAGCAGCCTTGTCTCGACCTACGAGCAGTACTTC. This gives the protein CASSLVSTYEQYF.

Many counts were recorded for this clonotype. The CDR3 protein is CASSLDHNGYYNEQFF. The CDR3 coding sequence is TGTGCCAGCAGCTTAGATCATAACGGGTATTACAATGAGCAGTTCTTC. The chain couples TRBV11-2 to TRBJ2-1; unclear D gene. CDR3 length equals 16 residues. Germline CDR1 reads SGHAT; CDR2 reads FQNNGV. V lost 0 bases to trimming and J lost 4 bases, with 13 bases between them.

This clonotype was seen at least ten times. This chain connects TRBV4-3 to TRBJ2-3; the D is unclear. Trimming shortened V by 0 bases and J by 2 bases, and 12 bases separated the two germline ends. CDR3 size: 16 residues. From germline, CDR1 is LGHNA and CDR2 YSLEER. The CDR3 DNA reads as TGCGCCAGCAGCCAAGAGGCGGAGAGATACACAGATACGCAGTATTTT. It yields the protein CASSQEAERYTDTQYF.

There are many counts of this clonotype. The gene calls are TRBV5-1 and TRBJ2-7; 8 bases are shared with TRBD1. Unmatched junction bases numbered 6, after V lost 4 bases and J lost 3 bases. The CDR3 sequence is 14 residues long. Per the germline V gene, CDR1 is SGHRS and CDR2 is YFSETQ. Here the CDR3 DNA reads TGCGCCAGCAGCGCGGACAGGGAATTCTACGAGCAGTACTTC. Encoded protein: CASSADREFYEQYF. The entire variable domain, with the rest obtained from reference TRBV5-1 and TRBJ2-7, is as follows: KAGVTQTPRYLIKTRGQQVTLSCSPISGHRSVSWYQQTPGQGLQFLFEYFSETQRNKGNFPGRFSGRQFSNSRSEMNVSTLELGDSALYLCASSADREFYEQYFGPGTRLTVT.

The chain joins TRBV11-1 to TRBJ2-3; 9 bases map to TRBD1. From germline, CDR1 is SGHAT and CDR2 FQDESV (reference sequence). Trimming at V came to 4 bases and at J to 4 bases, leaving 3 bases not matched to a gene. The CDR3 contains 14 residues. As DNA, the CDR3 is TGTGCCAGCAGCTCCTGGGACAGGGCAGATACGCAGTATTTT. Amino acids: CASSSWDRADTQYF.

This clonotype was seen at least ten times. The chain recombines TRBV29-1 with TRBJ2-1; D unclear. V was trimmed by 3 bases and J by 6 bases, leaving 12 bases between them. Looked up from germline, CDR1 is SQVTM and CDR2 is ANQGSEA. The CDR3 totals 13 residues. The CDR3 sequence is CSVDSENSNEQFF. For the CDR3, the DNA is TGCAGCGTTGATTCGGAAAACTCCAATGAGCAGTTCTTC.

This clonotype appeared a few times. This could be a read error, since a much larger clone is one nucleotide away. The chain recombines TRBV2 with TRBJ2-3, with D maybe TRBD1 (5 bases). The CDR3 runs 12 residues. Germline CDR1 and CDR2: SNHLY and FYNNEI. The CDR3 sequence is CASKGEPDTRYF. CDR3 nucleotide sequence: TGTGCCAGCAAAGGGGAACCAGATACGCGGTATTTT.

This clonotype occurred many times. This sequence joins TRBV6-6 and TRBJ2-7, with D perhaps matching TRBD1 (5 bases). CDR3 length: 14 amino acids. Trimming took 8 bases from V and 2 from J, leaving 16 bases between them. Germline V gene sequence: CDR1 MNHNY, CDR2 SVGAGI (reference sequence). DNA of the CDR3: TGTGCCAGCCAGGGTAAGGTCGATACCTACGAGCAGTACTTC. This translates into CASQGKVDTYEQYF.

This clonotype came up a few times. In DNA form, the CDR3 reads TGTGCCAGCAGCCAAGATCCGGGGGGACAGCTAGCGTCAGACAATGAGCAGTTCTTC. Its protein product is CASSQDPGGQLASDNEQFF. This chain joins TRBV14 and TRBJ2-1, with D possibly called TRBD1 or TRBD2 (7 bases each). This CDR3 comprises 19 residues. The V and J ends lost 0 bases and 5 bases respectively, with 23 bases between them. Germline V gives CDR1 SGHDN, CDR2 FVKESK.